This T cell receptor beta chain was documented in a study of T cell responses to AZD1222 COVID-19 vaccine. V lost 1 base and J lost 6, with 5 bases in between. This CDR3 is built from 11 residues. Germline CDR1 reads SGDLS; CDR2 reads YYNGEE. To note about this clone: Its specificity is not known.

The data were produced by immunoSEQ multiplex PCR, yet TCRdb's version contains in-frame clones alone and is incomplete. The table lists 75,000 to 100,000 clones, around nine tenths of them singletons. Findings and caveats of the study: Breadth and depth of Spike-specific TCRs rose after two AZD1222 doses. There were mostly white British donors and more females than males, and clonal diversity was possibly underestimated.

The J gene is TRBJ2-7, the V gene TRBV9; D is undetermined. This material consisted of peripheral blood, taken on day 0 of AZD1222 vaccination. The receptor was derived from an adult in good health. The CDR3 DNA reads as TGTGCCAGCAGCGTAAGGCTCGAGCAGTACTTC. Translation gives CASSVRLEQYF.